This entry features one TCR beta chain sequence. Its target is unknown. Donors comprised healthy HIV-negative adults lacking recent acute infections or vaccinations. The protocol was immunoSEQ multiplex PCR, while the TCRdb copy is restricted to in-frame clones and leaves out a portion. The sample carries around 1,000,000 clones, around three quarters recorded once. The sample is drawn from a study of shared clonotypes between healthy human individuals. The study, taken as a whole, reports: Researchers found naive subsets generally carried larger estimated richness than memory subsets. When compared with the clonotypes that were shared by all four sorted-subset donors, the non-shared clonotypes turned out to have lower generation probabilities. Blood alone was sampled, and tissue repertoires likely differ.

The source is a man aged 18 to 30 in good health. Some clones in this sample may be carry-over from other donors' samples. The sequenced sample consisted of memory CD4+ T cells from PBMCs. Specified subset: CD45RA-negative fraction.

CDR3 in DNA: TGTGCCAGCAGCCGACTGGCCCACGAGACCCAGTACTTC. Residues: CASSRLAHETQYF. The rearrangement joins TRBV16 to TRBJ2-5; D not resolved. Deletions cut 4 bases from V and 5 bases from J, with 11 bases between. Germline V gene lookup returns CDR1 KGHSY and CDR2 FQNENV. The CDR3 totals 13 residues. The variable domain in full, with the rest retrieved from reference TRBV16 and TRBJ2-5, is GEEVAQTPKHLVRGEGQKAKLYCAPIKGHSYVFWYQQVLKNEFKFLISFQNENVFDETGMPKERFSAKCLPNSPCSLEIQATKLEDSAVYFCASSRLAHETQYFGPGTRLLVL.